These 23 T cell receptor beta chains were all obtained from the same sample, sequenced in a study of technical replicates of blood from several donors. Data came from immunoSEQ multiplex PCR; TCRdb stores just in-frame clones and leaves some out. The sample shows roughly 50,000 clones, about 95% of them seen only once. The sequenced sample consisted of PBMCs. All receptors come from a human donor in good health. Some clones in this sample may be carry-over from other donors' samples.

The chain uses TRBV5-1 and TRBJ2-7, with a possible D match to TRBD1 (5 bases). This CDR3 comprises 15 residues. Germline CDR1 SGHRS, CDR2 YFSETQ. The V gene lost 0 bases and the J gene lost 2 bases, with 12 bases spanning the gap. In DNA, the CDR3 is TGCGCCAGCAGCTTGGGTGGGGCGGCCACCTACGAGCAGTACTTC. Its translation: CASSLGGAATYEQYF.

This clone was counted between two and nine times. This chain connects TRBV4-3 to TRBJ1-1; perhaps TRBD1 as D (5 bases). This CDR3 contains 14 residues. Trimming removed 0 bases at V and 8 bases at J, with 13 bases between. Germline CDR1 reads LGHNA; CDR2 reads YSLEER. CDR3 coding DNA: TGCGCCAGCAGCCAAGAAAGCAGGAGGGGAGAAGCTTTCTTT. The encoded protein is CASSQESRRGEAFF.

In DNA form, the CDR3 reads TGTGCCAGCAGCCCTGGACAGGGTCGGAAACTGTTTTTT. Its translation: CASSPGQGRKLFF. This rearrangement joins TRBV7-2 to TRBJ1-4, with 8 bases matching TRBD1. Germline values: CDR1 SGHTA, CDR2 FQGNSA. V dropped 5 bases and J dropped 11; count of bases not matched to a gene: 7. CDR3 length: 13 amino acids.

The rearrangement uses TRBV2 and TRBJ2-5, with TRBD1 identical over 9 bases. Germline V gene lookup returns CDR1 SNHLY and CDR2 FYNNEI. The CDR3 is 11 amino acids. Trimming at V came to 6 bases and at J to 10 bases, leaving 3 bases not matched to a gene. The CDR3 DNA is TGTGCCAGCAGGCGGACAGGGGACCAGTACTTC. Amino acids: CASRRTGDQYF.

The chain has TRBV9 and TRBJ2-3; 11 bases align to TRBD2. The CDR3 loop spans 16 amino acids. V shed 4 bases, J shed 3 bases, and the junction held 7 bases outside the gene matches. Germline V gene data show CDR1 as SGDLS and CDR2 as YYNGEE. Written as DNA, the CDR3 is TGTGCCAGCAGCACCCGTACTAGCGGGGGAACAGATACGCAGTATTTT. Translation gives CASSTRTSGGTDTQYF.

This chain's CDR3 is CASSLGGSSTDTQYF. DNA for the CDR3: TGTGCCAGCAGCTTAGGAGGTTCTAGCACAGATACGCAGTATTTT. The V and J genes are TRBV5-4 and TRBJ2-3, with a tentative D call TRBD2 (5 bases). Germline values: CDR1 SGHNT, CDR2 YYREEE (reference sequence). V gave up 2 bases and J gave up 0 bases, with 10 bases separating them. The CDR3 spans 15 residues.

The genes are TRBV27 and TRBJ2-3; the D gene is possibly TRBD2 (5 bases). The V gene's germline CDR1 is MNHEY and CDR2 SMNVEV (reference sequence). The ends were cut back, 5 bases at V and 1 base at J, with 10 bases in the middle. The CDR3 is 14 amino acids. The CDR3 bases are TGTGCCAGCAGTAGACCAGCGGGCACAGATACGCAGTATTTT. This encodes CASSRPAGTDTQYF.

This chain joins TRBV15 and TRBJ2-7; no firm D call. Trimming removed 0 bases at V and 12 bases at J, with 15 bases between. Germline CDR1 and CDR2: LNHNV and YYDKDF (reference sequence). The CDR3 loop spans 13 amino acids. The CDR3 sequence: CATSRDLLDVRYF. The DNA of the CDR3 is TGTGCCACCAGCAGAGATTTATTAGATGTTCGGTACTTC.

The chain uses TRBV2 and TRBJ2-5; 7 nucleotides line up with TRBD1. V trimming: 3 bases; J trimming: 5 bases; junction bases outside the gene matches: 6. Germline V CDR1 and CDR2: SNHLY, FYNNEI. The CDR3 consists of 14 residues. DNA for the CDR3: TGTGCCAGCAGTGACCCCGGGACAGCGGAGACCCAGTACTTC. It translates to CASSDPGTAETQYF.

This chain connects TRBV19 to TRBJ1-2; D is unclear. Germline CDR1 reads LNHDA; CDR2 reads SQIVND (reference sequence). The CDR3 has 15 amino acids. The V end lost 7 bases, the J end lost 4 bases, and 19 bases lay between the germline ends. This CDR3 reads CASTYDSPLGYGYTF. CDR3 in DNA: TGTGCCAGTACCTACGACTCACCTCTAGGCTATGGCTACACCTTC.

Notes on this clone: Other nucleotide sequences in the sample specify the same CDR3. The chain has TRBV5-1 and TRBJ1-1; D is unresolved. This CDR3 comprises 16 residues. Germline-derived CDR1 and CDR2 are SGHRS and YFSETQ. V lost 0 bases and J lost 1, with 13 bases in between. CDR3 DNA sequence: TGCGCCAGCAGCTTGGGAAGAGGCAGAGGGAACACTGAAGCTTTCTTT. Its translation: CASSLGRGRGNTEAFF.

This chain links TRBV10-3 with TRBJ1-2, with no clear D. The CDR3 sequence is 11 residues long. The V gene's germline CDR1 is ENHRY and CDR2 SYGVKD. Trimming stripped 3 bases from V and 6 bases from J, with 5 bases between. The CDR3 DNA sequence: TGTGCCATCAGTGATCTAGATGGCTACACCTTC. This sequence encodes CAISDLDGYTF.

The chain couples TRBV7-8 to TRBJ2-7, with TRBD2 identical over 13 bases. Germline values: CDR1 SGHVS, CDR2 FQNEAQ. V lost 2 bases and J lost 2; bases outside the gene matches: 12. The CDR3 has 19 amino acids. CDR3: CASSLNRAGLAGDPYEQYF. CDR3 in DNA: TGTGCCAGCAGCTTAAACCGGGCAGGACTAGCGGGAGATCCCTACGAGCAGTACTTC.

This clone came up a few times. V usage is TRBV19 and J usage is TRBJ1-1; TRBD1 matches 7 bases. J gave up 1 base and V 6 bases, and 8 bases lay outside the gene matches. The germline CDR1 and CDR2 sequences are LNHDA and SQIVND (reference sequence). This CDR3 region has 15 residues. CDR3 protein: CASRRDRSRNTEAFF. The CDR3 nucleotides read TGTGCCAGTAGAAGGGACAGATCCCGGAACACTGAAGCTTTCTTT.

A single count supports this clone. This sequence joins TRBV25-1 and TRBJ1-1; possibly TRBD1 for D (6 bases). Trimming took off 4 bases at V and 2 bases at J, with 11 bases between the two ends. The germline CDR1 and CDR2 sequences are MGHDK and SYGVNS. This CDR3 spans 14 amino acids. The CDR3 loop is CASSVGQFNTEAFF. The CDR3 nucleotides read TGTGCCAGCAGTGTAGGACAGTTTAACACTGAAGCTTTCTTT.

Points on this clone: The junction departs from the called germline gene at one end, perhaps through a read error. The CDR3, as DNA: TGTGCCTGGAGTGTAGGGGGAGTAGGGTCCTTC. Its translation is CAWSVGGVGSF. This sequence joins TRBV30 and TRBJ2-7, with a tentative D call TRBD1 (6 bases). The CDR3 is 11 residues long. Looked up from germline, CDR1 is GTSNPN and CDR2 is SVGIG (reference sequence).

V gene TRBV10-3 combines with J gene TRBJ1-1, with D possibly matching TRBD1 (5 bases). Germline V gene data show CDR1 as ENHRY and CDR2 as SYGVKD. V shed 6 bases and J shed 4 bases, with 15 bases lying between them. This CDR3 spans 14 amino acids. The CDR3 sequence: CAIRPDGGGTEAFF. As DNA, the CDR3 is TGTGCCATCAGACCGGACGGGGGGGGCACTGAAGCTTTCTTT.

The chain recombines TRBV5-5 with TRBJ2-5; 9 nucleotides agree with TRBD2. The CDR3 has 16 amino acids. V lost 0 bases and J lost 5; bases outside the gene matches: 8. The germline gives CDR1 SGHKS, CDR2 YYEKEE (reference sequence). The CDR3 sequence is CASSLAGLALQETQYF. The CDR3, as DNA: TGTGCCAGCAGCTTGGCCGGACTAGCGTTGCAGGAGACCCAGTACTTC.

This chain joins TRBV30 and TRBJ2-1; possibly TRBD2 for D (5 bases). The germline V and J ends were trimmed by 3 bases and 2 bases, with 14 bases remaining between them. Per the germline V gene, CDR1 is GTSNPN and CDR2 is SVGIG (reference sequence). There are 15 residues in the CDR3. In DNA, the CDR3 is TGTGCCTGGAGCCCCTCCCGGGGAGCCTACAATGAGCAGTTCTTC. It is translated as CAWSPSRGAYNEQFF.

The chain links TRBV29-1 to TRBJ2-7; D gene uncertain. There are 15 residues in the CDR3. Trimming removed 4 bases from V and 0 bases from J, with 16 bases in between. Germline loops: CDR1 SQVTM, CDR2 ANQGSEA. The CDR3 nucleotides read TGCAGCGTTGCGTCCCTCGAGGTCAGCTCCTACGAGCAGTACTTC. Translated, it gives CSVASLEVSSYEQYF.

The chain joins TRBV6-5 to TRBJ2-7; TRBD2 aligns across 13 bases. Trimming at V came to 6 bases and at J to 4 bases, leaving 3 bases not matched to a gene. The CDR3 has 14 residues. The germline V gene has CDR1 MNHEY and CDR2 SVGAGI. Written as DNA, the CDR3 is TGTGCCAGCAGCGGACTAGCGGGGGAGTACGAGCAGTACTTC. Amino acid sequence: CASSGLAGEYEQYF.

In DNA, the CDR3 is TGTGCCAGCTCACCACCAGGACAGGGGGCTCCACTAGCCAAAAACATTCAGTACTTC. This sequence encodes CASSPPGQGAPLAKNIQYF. V usage is TRBV18 and J usage is TRBJ2-4; 11 bases agree with TRBD1. This CDR3 comprises 19 residues. With 0 bases clipped from V and 0 bases from J, the junction kept 7 bases outside the gene matches. The germline V gene has CDR1 KGHSH and CDR2 LQKENI.

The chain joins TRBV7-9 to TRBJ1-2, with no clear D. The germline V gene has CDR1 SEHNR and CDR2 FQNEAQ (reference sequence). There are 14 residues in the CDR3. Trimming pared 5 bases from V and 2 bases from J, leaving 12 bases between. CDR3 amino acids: CASSEAAANYGYTF. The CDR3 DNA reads TGTGCCAGCAGCGAAGCGGCAGCCAACTATGGCTACACCTTC.